This is a list of T cell receptor beta chains from one sample in a study of T-cell reconstitution after alpha-beta-depleted transplantation in children. TCRdb called the PCR reads again in MiXCR, with one record for every CDR3 protein. The repertoire holds about 440,000 distinct CDR3 sequences, with 43% as singletons. The source material was PBMCs, sampled before TCRalphabeta/CD19-depleted stem cell transplant. These receptors were collected from a girl aged 2 to 10 with aplastic anemia, due to receive a stem cell transplant. Each CDR3 is given with its conserved first and last residue. The order of the fields is V gene, J gene, clone size, D gene, CDR3 protein, CDR3 DNA. The D gene is left open where the match is weak. Size is omitted from some rows. Given values are once, few, many or a class for expanded clones.

TRBV7-9	TRBJ2-5	-	-	CASSSHTGGWETQYF	TGTGCCAGCAGCTCCCATACCGGAGGTTGGGAGACCCAGTACTTC
TRBV14	TRBJ1-1	many	-	CASSVSPFGDTEAFF	TGTGCCAGCAGTGTGAGCCCGTTTGGGGACACTGAAGCTTTCTTT
TRBV15	TRBJ2-7	few	-	CATSRDTPYEQYF	TGTGCCACCAGCAGAGATACGCCCTACGAGCAGTACTTC
TRBV20-1	TRBJ2-7	-	-	CSARDRIEQYF	TGCAGTGCTAGAGATCGGATCGAGCAGTACTTC
TRBV5-6	TRBJ1-3	-	-	CASSLLAAKNTIYF	TGTGCCAGCAGCTTGTTAGCGGCGAAAAACACCATATATTTT
TRBV6-2/TRBV6-3	TRBJ2-7	-	TRBD2	CASSAGGYEQYF	TGTGCCAGCAGTGCGGGGGGCTACGAGCAGTACTTC
TRBV7-9	TRBJ2-7	many	TRBD1	CASIQTGISYEQYF	TGTGCCAGCATCCAGACAGGGATCTCCTACGAGCAGTACTTC
TRBV7-9	TRBJ1-1	many	TRBD1	CASSLGWDRGHTEAFF	TGTGCCAGCAGCTTAGGCTGGGACAGGGGGCACACTGAAGCTTTCTTT
TRBV5-1	TRBJ2-3	-	TRBD2	CASESGRGTDTQYF	TGCGCCAGCGAGAGCGGGAGAGGCACAGATACGCAGTATTTT
TRBV20-1	TRBJ1-5	few	-	CSARFSGVGQPQHF	TGCAGTGCTAGATTTAGTGGGGTTGGTCAGCCCCAGCATTTT
TRBV2	TRBJ2-1	many	-	CASGIYNEQFF	TGTGCCAGCGGGATTTACAATGAGCAGTTCTTC
TRBV29-1	TRBJ2-5	few	-	CSERTRETQYF	TGCAGCGAGAGGACGAGGGAGACCCAGTACTTC
TRBV20-1	TRBJ2-7	few	-	CSARTTSSYEQYF	TGCAGTGCTAGGACTACTAGTTCCTACGAGCAGTACTTC
TRBV7-3	TRBJ2-6	many	-	CASSLKTTDQSGANVLTF	TGTGCCAGCAGCTTAAAAACCACCGACCAATCTGGGGCCAACGTCCTGACTTTC
TRBV15	TRBJ1-1	once	-	CATRWNVDTEAFF	TGTGCCACCCGGTGGAACGTGGACACTGAAGCTTTCTTT
TRBV27	TRBJ2-1	few	-	CASSLPESGTTGNEQFF	TGTGCCAGCAGTCTACCTGAATCCGGGACCACGGGGAATGAGCAGTTCTTC
TRBV6-5	TRBJ2-7	-	TRBD2	CASSYSGGRALGYEQYF	TGTGCCAGCAGTTACTCGGGCGGGAGGGCCTTAGGGTACGAGCAGTACTTC
TRBV28	TRBJ1-1	-	TRBD1	CASSLEQGARKTEAFF	TGTGCCAGCAGTTTGGAACAGGGGGCCCGGAAAACTGAAGCTTTCTTT
TRBV12-3/TRBV12-4	TRBJ2-1	many	-	CASSLTGQRFF	TGTGCCAGCAGTTTAACCGGGCAGCGGTTCTTC
TRBV5-1	TRBJ2-7	-	-	CASRMVGYEQYF	TGCGCCAGCAGGATGGTGGGTTACGAGCAGTACTTC
TRBV28	TRBJ2-7	few	-	CASRPDTYEQYF	TGTGCCAGCAGACCTGACACCTACGAGCAGTACTTC
TRBV7-8	TRBJ2-1	-	-	CASSWGDGRNEQFF	TGTGCCAGCAGCTGGGGTGACGGTCGCAATGAGCAGTTCTTC
TRBV12-3/TRBV12-4	TRBJ1-5	many	-	CASRPGRQFNQPQHF	TGTGCCAGCAGACCCGGGAGGCAGTTCAATCAGCCCCAGCATTTT
TRBV19	TRBJ2-7	-	-	CASSIVQAYEQYF	TGTGCCAGTAGTATAGTACAGGCCTACGAGCAGTACTTC
TRBV20-1	TRBJ2-1	few	TRBD2	CSARPGTSKVNEQFF	TGCAGTGCTAGACCGGGGACTAGCAAAGTAAATGAGCAGTTCTTC
TRBV20-1	TRBJ2-4	-	-	CSARGHPGPDLGIQYF	TGCAGTGCTAGAGGGCACCCGGGACCAGATTTAGGCATTCAGTACTTC
TRBV14	TRBJ1-2	few	-	CASSQVDFGPTFRGYTF	TGTGCCAGCAGCCAAGTAGATTTCGGACCGACTTTTCGAGGCTACACCTTC
TRBV5-1	TRBJ2-1	-	TRBD2	CASLEGLAGGPGYNEQFF	TGCGCCAGCTTGGAGGGACTAGCGGGAGGGCCGGGGTACAATGAGCAGTTCTTC
TRBV29-1	TRBJ2-5	-	-	CSVEYRAGGETQYF	TGCAGCGTTGAATACCGAGCAGGGGGGGAGACCCAGTACTTC
TRBV9	TRBJ2-7	-	-	CASSVAGGNEQYF	TGTGCCAGCAGCGTAGCTGGGGGGAACGAGCAGTACTTC
TRBV10-3	TRBJ1-6	-	TRBD1	CAIRGTGVDSPLHF	TGTGCCATCAGGGGGACAGGGGTTGATTCACCCCTCCACTTT
TRBV20-1	TRBJ1-5	-	-	CSARPVGLVNQPQHF	TGCAGTGCTAGACCTGTAGGGCTCGTCAATCAGCCCCAGCATTTT
TRBV27	TRBJ2-4	-	-	CARRKQFVPSREPPKNIQYF	TGTGCCAGAAGAAAGCAGTTTGTACCTTCCCGGGAACCGCCCAAAAACATTCAGTACTTC
TRBV7-2	TRBJ2-7	-	-	CASSFRVGRQDEQYF	TGTGCCAGCAGCTTTCGAGTTGGGCGGCAAGACGAGCAGTACTTC
TRBV10-3	TRBJ1-1	-	TRBD1	CAISMGQGPNTEAFF	TGTGCCATCAGTATGGGACAGGGACCGAACACTGAAGCTTTCTTT
TRBV7-6	TRBJ2-5	few	TRBD2	CASSQILAKQETQYF	TGTGCCAGCAGCCAGATACTAGCGAAACAAGAGACCCAGTACTTC
TRBV6-5	TRBJ1-2	-	-	CASSSRGREYGYTF	TGTGCCAGCAGTTCGCGGGGGCGGGAGTATGGCTACACCTTC
TRBV11-1	TRBJ2-6	-	-	CASSQTSSVSSSGANVLTF	TGTGCCAGCAGCCAGACTTCTTCGGTTTCGAGCTCTGGGGCCAACGTCCTGACTTTC
TRBV27	TRBJ2-3	few	TRBD1	CASSPWGTGGTDTQYF	TGTGCCAGCAGTCCCTGGGGGACAGGGGGCACAGATACGCAGTATTTT
TRBV20-1	TRBJ1-5	few	TRBD1	CSARGIETGGIQPQHF	TGCAGTGCTAGAGGAATTGAGACAGGGGGCATTCAGCCCCAGCATTTT
TRBV20-1	TRBJ2-3	-	-	CSAEGLPLTDTQYF	TGCAGTGCTGAGGGACTCCCCTTGACAGATACGCAGTATTTT
TRBV20-1	TRBJ2-1	-	TRBD1	CSAASGGPYNEQFF	TGCAGTGCTGCATCAGGGGGCCCTTACAATGAGCAGTTCTTC
TRBV28	TRBJ2-3	-	-	CASSLFDRRADTQYF	TGTGCCAGCAGTTTATTCGACAGACGGGCGGATACGCAGTATTTT
TRBV7-9	TRBJ2-7	many	TRBD2	CASSWPPGLANYEQYF	TGTGCCAGCAGCTGGCCCCCCGGACTAGCGAACTACGAGCAGTACTTC
TRBV28	TRBJ2-1	few	TRBD2	CASPPTTSGLIYNEQFF	TGTGCCAGCCCTCCCACTACTAGCGGTCTAATATACAATGAGCAGTTCTTC
TRBV4-1	TRBJ2-7	many	-	CASSQDKTGYEQYF	TGCGCCAGCAGCCAAGATAAGACGGGGTACGAGCAGTACTTC
TRBV19	TRBJ2-5	-	-	CASSIGGVATQETQYF	TGTGCCAGTAGTATCGGGGGAGTAGCGACCCAAGAGACCCAGTACTTC
TRBV5-4	TRBJ2-1	-	-	CASSLDRYEQFF	TGTGCCAGCAGCCTGGATCGATATGAGCAGTTCTTC
TRBV20-1	TRBJ2-3	-	TRBD1	CSALLDQGAGDTQYF	TGCAGTGCCCTGCTTGACCAGGGGGCTGGGGATACGCAGTATTTT
TRBV15	TRBJ1-2	-	TRBD1	CATSRAGQGRKDYGYTF	TGTGCCACCAGCAGAGCTGGACAGGGGAGGAAGGACTATGGCTACACCTTC
TRBV12-3/TRBV12-4	TRBJ2-7	-	TRBD1	CASSRTGGQLYEQYF	TGTGCCAGCAGTCGCACAGGGGGCCAACTCTATGAGCAGTACTTC
TRBV10-2	TRBJ1-1	-	TRBD1	CASSERDRANTEAFF	TGCGCCAGCAGTGAGCGAGACAGGGCGAACACTGAAGCTTTCTTT
TRBV7-9	TRBJ2-7	-	-	CASSPPWGEQYF	TGTGCCAGCAGCCCCCCCTGGGGCGAGCAGTACTTC
TRBV19	TRBJ1-1	-	-	CASSPTGAAEAFF	TGTGCCAGTAGTCCCACGGGGGCGGCTGAAGCTTTCTTT
TRBV5-1	TRBJ1-3	few	-	CASSLVAGRVSGNTIYF	TGCGCCAGCAGCTTGGTAGCTGGAAGGGTCTCTGGAAACACCATATATTTT
TRBV6-1	TRBJ2-7	many	-	CASRSRGLYEQYF	TGTGCCAGCAGGTCCAGGGGCCTCTACGAGCAGTACTTC
TRBV7-2	TRBJ1-5	many	-	CASSLGVRNSNQPQHF	TGTGCCAGCAGCTTAGGAGTCAGGAATAGCAATCAGCCCCAGCATTTT